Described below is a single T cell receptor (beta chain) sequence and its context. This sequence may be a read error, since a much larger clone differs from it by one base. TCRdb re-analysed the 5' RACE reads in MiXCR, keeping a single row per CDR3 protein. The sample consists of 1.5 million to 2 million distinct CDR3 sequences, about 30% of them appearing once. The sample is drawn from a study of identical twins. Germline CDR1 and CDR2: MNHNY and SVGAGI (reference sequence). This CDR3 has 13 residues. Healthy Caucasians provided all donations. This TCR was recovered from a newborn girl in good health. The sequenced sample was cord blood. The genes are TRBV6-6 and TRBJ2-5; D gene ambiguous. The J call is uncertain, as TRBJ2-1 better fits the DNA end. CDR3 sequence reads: CASSYEYQETQFF. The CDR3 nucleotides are TGTGCCAGCAGTTACGAGTACCAAGAGACCCAGTTCTTC.